These 11 T cell receptor beta chains were sequenced from one sample in a study of blood T cell repertoires in COVID-19. Profiling relied on immunoSEQ multiplex PCR, and the TCRdb table lists in-frame clones only, not all of them. The data hold 150,000 to 200,000 clones, with about four fifths observed a single time. The specimen was peripheral blood. These receptors were collected from a man aged 65 to 79 with active or convalescent COVID-19.

This clone has a handful of counts. The chain recombines TRBV5-1 with TRBJ2-2, with 7 bases fitting TRBD1. The CDR3 is 16 residues long. Trimming took 3 bases from V and 4 from J; bases not matched to a gene: 9. In germline, CDR1 is SGHRS, CDR2 YFSETQ. The CDR3 loop is CASSSLTTGTTGELFF. The DNA for the CDR3 is TGCGCCAGCAGCTCCTTGACGACAGGGACCACCGGGGAGCTGTTTTTT.

The rearrangement links TRBV6-5 to TRBJ2-7; 11 bases align to TRBD2. The J segment lost 2 bases and the V segment lost 8 bases, leaving 8 bases of the junction unmatched. This CDR3 is 15 amino acids long. The V gene's germline CDR1 is MNHEY and CDR2 SVGAGI. CDR3: CASQFGTSGAYEQYF. The CDR3, as DNA: TGTGCCAGCCAATTTGGGACTAGCGGAGCCTACGAGCAGTACTTC.

The chain links TRBV27 to TRBJ1-2; maybe TRBD1 (6 bases). In germline, CDR1 is MNHEY, CDR2 SMNVEV (reference sequence). The CDR3 loop spans 13 amino acids. V lost 6 bases to trimming and J lost 4 bases, with 12 bases between them. The CDR3 loop is CASRPTGTYGYTF. DNA of the CDR3: TGTGCCAGCAGACCTACAGGGACCTATGGCTACACCTTC.

The gene calls are TRBV6-2 or TRBV6-3 and TRBJ2-3; possible D gene TRBD2, 6 bases. The CDR3 sequence is 12 residues long. Trimming took 3 bases from V and 8 from J, leaving 9 bases between them. Per the germline V gene, CDR1 is MNHEY and CDR2 is SVGEGT. CDR3 nucleotide sequence: TGTGCCAGCAGTTATAGGCGGGGTACGCAGTATTTT. Protein sequence: CASSYRRGTQYF.

V is TRBV19 and J is TRBJ2-2, with 10 positions matching TRBD1. CDR1 and CDR2 (germline): LNHDA, SQIVND (reference sequence). With V trimmed by 11 bases and J by 5 bases, 8 bases remained unmatched. The CDR3 has 14 amino acids. The chain's CDR3 is CAATGTGETGELFF. DNA of the CDR3: TGTGCCGCTACCGGGACAGGGGAAACCGGGGAGCTGTTTTTT. Full variable domain (remainder filled in from reference TRBV19 and TRBJ2-2): DGGITQSPKYLFRKEGQNVTLSCEQNLNHDAMYWYRQDPGQGLRLIYYSQIVNDFQKGDIAEGYSVSREKKESFPLTVTSAQKNPTAFYLCAATGTGETGELFFGEGSRLTVL.

The chain carries TRBV19 and TRBJ1-2; the D is unclear. The V gene lost 3 bases and the J gene lost 4 bases, with 15 bases spanning the gap. CDR1 LNHDA and CDR2 SQIVND come from the germline V gene (reference sequence). This CDR3 has 15 amino acids. CDR3: CASSISGFSGYGYTF. DNA for the CDR3: TGTGCCAGTAGTATTAGCGGGTTTTCCGGCTATGGCTACACCTTC.

The gene calls are TRBV7-2 and TRBJ2-3; D not certain. Germline CDR1 SGHTA, CDR2 FQGNSA. This CDR3 region has 17 residues. Trimming took 1 base from V and 1 from J, leaving 15 bases between them. CDR3 sequence: CASSLEALLRGTDTQYF. CDR3 DNA: TGTGCCAGCAGCTTAGAGGCCCTTCTACGGGGCACAGATACGCAGTATTTT. The whole variable domain, filled in from reference TRBV7-2 and TRBJ2-3, reads GAGVSQSPSNKVTEKGKDVELRCDPISGHTALYWYRQSLGQGLEFLIYFQGNSAPDKSGLPSDRFSAERTGGSVSTLTIQRTQQEDSAVYLCASSLEALLRGTDTQYFGPGTRLTVL.

This chain uses TRBV5-1 with TRBJ2-7; 14 nucleotides agree with TRBD2. This CDR3 region has 14 residues. V lost 4 bases to trimming and J lost 5 bases; unmatched junction nucleotides: 2. Germline lookup yields CDR1 SGHRS and CDR2 YFSETQ. The chain's CDR3 is CASSQTSGRDEQYF. In DNA, the CDR3 is TGCGCCAGCAGCCAGACTAGCGGGAGGGACGAGCAGTACTTC.

The chain carries TRBV7-8 and TRBJ2-2, with 7 bases that match TRBD1. The CDR3 sequence is 16 residues long. J was trimmed by 4 bases and V by 5 bases; bases with no gene match: 10. Per the germline V gene, CDR1 is SGHVS and CDR2 is FQNEAQ. The chain's CDR3 is CASSTRGAGGTGELFF. CDR3 DNA: TGTGCCAGCAGCACGAGGGGCGCAGGGGGCACCGGGGAGCTGTTTTTT.

The chain links TRBV5-8 to TRBJ2-3, with 12 positions matching TRBD2. The trim removed 0 bases at V and 3 bases at J, leaving 5 bases unmatched. The CDR3 has 17 residues. Germline CDR1 SGHTS, CDR2 YDEGEE. DNA of the CDR3: TGTGCCAGCAGCTTGGCTTTGACTAGCGGGAGAACAGATACGCAGTATTTT. Protein: CASSLALTSGRTDTQYF.

The chain is built from TRBV5-1 and TRBJ2-7; 8 nucleotides line up with TRBD1. The length of the CDR3 is 15 residues. CDR1 and CDR2 (germline): SGHRS, YFSETQ. Trimming took 1 base from V and 4 from J; bases not matched to a gene: 7. Here the CDR3 reads CASSLSTGERYEQYF. DNA of the CDR3: TGCGCCAGCAGCTTGTCGACAGGGGAGCGTTACGAGCAGTACTTC.